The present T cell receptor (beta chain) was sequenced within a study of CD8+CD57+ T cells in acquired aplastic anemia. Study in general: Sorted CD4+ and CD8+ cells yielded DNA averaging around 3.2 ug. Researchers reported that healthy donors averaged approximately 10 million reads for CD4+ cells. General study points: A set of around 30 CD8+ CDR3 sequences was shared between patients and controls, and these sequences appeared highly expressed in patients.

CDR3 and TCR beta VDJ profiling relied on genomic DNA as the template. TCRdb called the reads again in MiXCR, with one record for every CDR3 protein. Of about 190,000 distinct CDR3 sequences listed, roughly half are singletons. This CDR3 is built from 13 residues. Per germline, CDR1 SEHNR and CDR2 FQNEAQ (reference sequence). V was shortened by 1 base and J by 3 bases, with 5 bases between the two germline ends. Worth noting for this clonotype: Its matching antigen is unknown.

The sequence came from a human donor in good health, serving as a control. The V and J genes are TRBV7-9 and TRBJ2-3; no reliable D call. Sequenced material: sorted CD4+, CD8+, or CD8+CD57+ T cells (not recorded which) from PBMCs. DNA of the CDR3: TGTGCCAGCAGCTTAGTTCGGACAGATACGCAGTATTTT. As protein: CASSLVRTDTQYF.